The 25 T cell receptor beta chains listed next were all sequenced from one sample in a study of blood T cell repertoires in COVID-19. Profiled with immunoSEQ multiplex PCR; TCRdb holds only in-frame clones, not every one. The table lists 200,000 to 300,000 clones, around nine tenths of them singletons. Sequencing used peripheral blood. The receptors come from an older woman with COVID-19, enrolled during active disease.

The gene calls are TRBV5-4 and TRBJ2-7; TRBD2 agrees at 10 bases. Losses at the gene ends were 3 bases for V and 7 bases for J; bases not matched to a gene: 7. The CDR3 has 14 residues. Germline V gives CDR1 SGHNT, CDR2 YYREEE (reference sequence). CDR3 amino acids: CASSSTSGIGEQYF. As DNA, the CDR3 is TGTGCCAGCAGCTCAACTAGCGGGATAGGAGAGCAGTACTTC.

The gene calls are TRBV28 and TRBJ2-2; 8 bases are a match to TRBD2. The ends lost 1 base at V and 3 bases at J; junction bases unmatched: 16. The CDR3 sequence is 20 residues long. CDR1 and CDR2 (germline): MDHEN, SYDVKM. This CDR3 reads CASSLSGPAGAIGDTGELFF. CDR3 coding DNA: TGTGCCAGCAGTTTATCGGGTCCAGCGGGAGCGATTGGGGACACCGGGGAGCTGTTTTTT.

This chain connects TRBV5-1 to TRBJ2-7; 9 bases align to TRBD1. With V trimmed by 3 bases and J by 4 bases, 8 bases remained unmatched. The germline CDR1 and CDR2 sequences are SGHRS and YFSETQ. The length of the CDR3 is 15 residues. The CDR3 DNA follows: TGCGCCAGCAGCTCCGTTGGGACAGGGAATTACGAGCAGTACTTC. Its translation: CASSSVGTGNYEQYF. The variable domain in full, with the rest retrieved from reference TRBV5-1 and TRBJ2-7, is KAGVTQTPRYLIKTRGQQVTLSCSPISGHRSVSWYQQTPGQGLQFLFEYFSETQRNKGNFPGRFSGRQFSNSRSEMNVSTLELGDSALYLCASSSVGTGNYEQYFGPGTRLTVT.

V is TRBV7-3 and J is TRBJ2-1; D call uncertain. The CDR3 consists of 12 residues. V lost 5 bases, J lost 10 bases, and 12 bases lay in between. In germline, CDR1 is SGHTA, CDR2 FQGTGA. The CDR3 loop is CASSLSASEQFF. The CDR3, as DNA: TGTGCCAGCAGCCTAAGCGCAAGCGAGCAGTTCTTC.

CDR3 region: CASSSSSRTDTQYF. CDR3 nucleotides: TGTGCCAGCAGTTCTAGCAGCCGCACAGATACGCAGTATTTT. The chain recombines TRBV2 with TRBJ2-3; D perhaps matches TRBD2 (5 bases). This CDR3 spans 14 amino acids. Trimming stripped 5 bases from V and 1 base from J, with 10 bases between. The germline gives CDR1 SNHLY, CDR2 FYNNEI.

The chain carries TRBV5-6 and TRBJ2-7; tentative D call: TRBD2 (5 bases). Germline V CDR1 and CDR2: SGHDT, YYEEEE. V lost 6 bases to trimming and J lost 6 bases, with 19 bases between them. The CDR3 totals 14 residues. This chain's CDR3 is CASTIPGTVSEQYF. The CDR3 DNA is TGTGCCAGCACCATCCCGGGAACAGTAAGCGAGCAGTACTTC.

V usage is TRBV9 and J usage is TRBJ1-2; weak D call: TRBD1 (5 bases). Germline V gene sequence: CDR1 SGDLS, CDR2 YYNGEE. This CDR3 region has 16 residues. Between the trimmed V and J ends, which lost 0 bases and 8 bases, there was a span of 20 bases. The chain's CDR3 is CASSVGGLNDLYGYTF. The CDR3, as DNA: TGTGCCAGCAGCGTAGGGGGACTAAATGACCTCTACGGCTACACCTTC.

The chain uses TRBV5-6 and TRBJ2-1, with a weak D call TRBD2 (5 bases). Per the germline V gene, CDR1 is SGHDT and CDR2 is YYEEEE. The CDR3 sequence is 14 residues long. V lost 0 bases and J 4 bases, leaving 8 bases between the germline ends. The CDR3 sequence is CASSLAGNYNEQFF. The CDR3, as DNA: TGTGCCAGCAGCTTGGCGGGAAATTACAATGAGCAGTTCTTC.

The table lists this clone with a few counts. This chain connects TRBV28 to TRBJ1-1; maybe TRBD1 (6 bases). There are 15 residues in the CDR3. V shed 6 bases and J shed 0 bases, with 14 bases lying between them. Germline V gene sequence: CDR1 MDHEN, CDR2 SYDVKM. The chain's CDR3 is CASSLTGIMNTEAFF. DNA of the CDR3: TGTGCCAGCAGCTTGACAGGTATTATGAACACTGAAGCTTTCTTT.

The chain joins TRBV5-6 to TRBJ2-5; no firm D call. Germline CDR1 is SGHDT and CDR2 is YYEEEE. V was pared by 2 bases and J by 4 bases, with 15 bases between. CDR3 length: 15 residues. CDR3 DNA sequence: TGTGCCAGCAGCTTACCCGCACCTAACGGAGAGACCCAGTACTTC. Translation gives CASSLPAPNGETQYF.

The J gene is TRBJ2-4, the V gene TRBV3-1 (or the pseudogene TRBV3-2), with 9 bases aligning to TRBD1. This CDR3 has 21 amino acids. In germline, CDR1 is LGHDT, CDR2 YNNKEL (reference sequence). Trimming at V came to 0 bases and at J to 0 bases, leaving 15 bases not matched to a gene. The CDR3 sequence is CASSQDPLGTGTGRAKNIQYF. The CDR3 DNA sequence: TGTGCCAGCAGCCAAGACCCCCTGGGAACTGGGACAGGGAGAGCCAAAAACATTCAGTACTTC.

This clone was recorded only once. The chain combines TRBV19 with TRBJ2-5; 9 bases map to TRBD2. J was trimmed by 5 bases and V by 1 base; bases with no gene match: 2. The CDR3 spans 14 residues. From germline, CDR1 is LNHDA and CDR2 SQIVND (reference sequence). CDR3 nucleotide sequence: TGTGCCAGTAGTATAGTAGCGGGAGACGAGACCCAGTACTTC. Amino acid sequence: CASSIVAGDETQYF.

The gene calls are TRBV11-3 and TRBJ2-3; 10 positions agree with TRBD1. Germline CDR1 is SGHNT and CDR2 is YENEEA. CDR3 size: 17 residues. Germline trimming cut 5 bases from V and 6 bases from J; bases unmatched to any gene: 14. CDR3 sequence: CASSALGTGALKDTQYF. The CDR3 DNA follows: TGTGCCAGCAGCGCACTGGGGACAGGGGCCTTAAAGGATACGCAGTATTTT.

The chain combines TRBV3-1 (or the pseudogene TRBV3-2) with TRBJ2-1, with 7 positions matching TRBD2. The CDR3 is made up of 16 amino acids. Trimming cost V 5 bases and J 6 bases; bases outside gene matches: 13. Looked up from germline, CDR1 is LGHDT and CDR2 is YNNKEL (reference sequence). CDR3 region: CASSRVTGGGGNEQFF. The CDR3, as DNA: TGTGCCAGCAGCAGGGTGACGGGAGGTGGTGGCAATGAGCAGTTCTTC.

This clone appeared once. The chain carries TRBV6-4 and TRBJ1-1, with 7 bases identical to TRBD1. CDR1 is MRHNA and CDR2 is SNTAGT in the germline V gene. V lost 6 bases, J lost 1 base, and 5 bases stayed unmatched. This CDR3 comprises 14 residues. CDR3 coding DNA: TGTGCCAGCAGCCCCCGGACAGGGAACACTGAAGCTTTCTTT. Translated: CASSPRTGNTEAFF.

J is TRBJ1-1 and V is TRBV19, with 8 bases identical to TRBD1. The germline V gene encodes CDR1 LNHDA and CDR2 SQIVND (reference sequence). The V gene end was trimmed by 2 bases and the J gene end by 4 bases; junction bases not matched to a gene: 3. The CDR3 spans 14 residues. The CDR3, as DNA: TGTGCCAGTAGTATACGGACAGGGAGCACTGAAGCTTTCTTT. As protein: CASSIRTGSTEAFF.

The CDR3 nucleotides read TGTGCCAGCACCACACTAGCCAGCTCCTACGAGCAGTACTTC. This sequence encodes CASTTLASSYEQYF. The chain combines TRBV6-5 with TRBJ2-7; weak D call: TRBD2 (6 bases). In germline, CDR1 is MNHEY, CDR2 SVGAGI. The CDR3 loop spans 14 amino acids. V dropped 7 bases and J dropped 0 bases, with 13 bases sitting between them.

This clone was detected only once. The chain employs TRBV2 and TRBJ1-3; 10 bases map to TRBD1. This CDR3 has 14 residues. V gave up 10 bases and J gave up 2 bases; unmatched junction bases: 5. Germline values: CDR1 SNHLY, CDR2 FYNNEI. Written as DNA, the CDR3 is TGTGCCACCGGAGGACAGGGGGCTGGAAACACCATATATTTT. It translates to CATGGQGAGNTIYF.

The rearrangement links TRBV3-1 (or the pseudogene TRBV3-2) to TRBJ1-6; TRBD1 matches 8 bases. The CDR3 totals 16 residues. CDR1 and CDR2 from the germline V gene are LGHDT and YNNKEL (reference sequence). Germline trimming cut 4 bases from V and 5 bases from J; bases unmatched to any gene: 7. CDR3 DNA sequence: TGTGCCAGCAGCCGTCCGACAGGGGCAGATAATTCACCCCTCCACTTT. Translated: CASSRPTGADNSPLHF.

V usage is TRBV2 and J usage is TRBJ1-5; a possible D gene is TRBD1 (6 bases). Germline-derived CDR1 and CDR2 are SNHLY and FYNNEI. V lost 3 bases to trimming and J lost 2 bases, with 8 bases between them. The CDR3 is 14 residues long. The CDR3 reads CASSDRGRNQPQHF. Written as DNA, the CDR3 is TGTGCCAGCAGTGACAGGGGCCGCAATCAGCCCCAGCATTTT.

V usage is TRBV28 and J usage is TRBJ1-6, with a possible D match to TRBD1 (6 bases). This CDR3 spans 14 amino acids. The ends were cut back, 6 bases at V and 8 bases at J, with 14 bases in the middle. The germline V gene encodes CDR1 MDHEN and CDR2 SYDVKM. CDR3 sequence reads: CASRAGQFYSPLHF. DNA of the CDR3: TGTGCCAGCAGAGCCGGACAGTTCTATTCACCCCTCCACTTT.

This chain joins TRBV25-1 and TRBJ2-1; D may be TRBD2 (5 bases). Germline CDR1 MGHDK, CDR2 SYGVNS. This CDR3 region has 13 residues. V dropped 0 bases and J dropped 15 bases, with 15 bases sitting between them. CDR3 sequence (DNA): TGTGCCAGCAGTGAATATTTCGAGGGCCAGGTGTTCTTC. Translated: CASSEYFEGQVFF. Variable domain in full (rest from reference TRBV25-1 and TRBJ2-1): EADIYQTPRYLVIGTGKKITLECSQTMGHDKMYWYQQDPGMELHLIHYSYGVNSTEKGDLSSESTVSRIRTEHFPLTLESARPSHTSQYLCASSEYFEGQVFFGPGTRLTVL.

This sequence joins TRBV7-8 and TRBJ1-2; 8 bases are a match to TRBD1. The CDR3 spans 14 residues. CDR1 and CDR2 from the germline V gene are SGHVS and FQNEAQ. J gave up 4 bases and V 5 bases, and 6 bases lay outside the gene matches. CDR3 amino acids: CASSLTGVSYGYTF. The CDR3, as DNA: TGTGCCAGCAGCCTGACAGGGGTGAGCTATGGCTACACCTTC.

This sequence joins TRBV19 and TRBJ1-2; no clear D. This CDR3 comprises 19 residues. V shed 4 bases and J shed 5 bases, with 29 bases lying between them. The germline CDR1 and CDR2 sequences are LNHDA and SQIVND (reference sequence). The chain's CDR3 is CASSRVGVGFSFSQYGYTF. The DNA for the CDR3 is TGTGCCAGTAGTAGAGTGGGTGTCGGGTTTTCCTTCAGTCAGTATGGCTACACCTTC.

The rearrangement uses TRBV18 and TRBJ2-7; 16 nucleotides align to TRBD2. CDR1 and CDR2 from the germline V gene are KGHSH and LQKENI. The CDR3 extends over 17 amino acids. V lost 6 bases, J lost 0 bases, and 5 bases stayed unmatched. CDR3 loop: CASSGTSGRESSYEQYF. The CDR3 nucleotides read TGTGCCAGCTCGGGGACTAGCGGGAGGGAAAGCTCCTACGAGCAGTACTTC.